These T cell receptor beta chains were read from a single sample in a study of blood T cell repertoires in COVID-19. Profiling relied on immunoSEQ multiplex PCR, and the TCRdb table lists in-frame clones only, not all of them. The data hold about 86,000 clones, with approximately 83% observed a single time. The sequencing sample was made of peripheral blood. The receptors were sampled from a woman of 80 years or more with active or convalescent COVID-19. Each CDR3 is given with its conserved first and last residue. The D gene is left open where the match is weak. Not all rows give a size; the values are once, few, many and, for expanded clones, a class.

NA	TRBV12-3/TRBV12-4	NA	TRBJ2-5	CASSFLSVETQYF	TGCGCCAGCAGTTTTCTCTCCGTGGAGACCCAGTACTTC
NA	TRBV12-2	once	TRBJ2-7	CASRSPVRTADKKSYEQYF	TGTGCAAGTCGCTCCCCCGTGAGGACAGCCGACAAAAAATCCTACGAGCAGTACTTC
TRBD2	TRBV7-2	NA	TRBJ2-2	CASSLSDLAGWASTGELFF	TGTGCCAGCAGCTTATCCGACCTAGCGGGGTGGGCAAGCACCGGGGAGCTGTTTTTT
NA	TRBV15	NA	TRBJ2-7	CATSRWVEVEQYF	TGTGCCACCAGCCGATGGGTCGAGGTTGAGCAGTACTTC
NA	TRBV6-1	NA	TRBJ2-7	CASSEGLGRAPYEQYF	TGTGCCAGCAGTGAAGGGCTAGGTCGAGCCCCCTACGAGCAGTACTTC
NA	TRBV4-1	NA	TRBJ1-1	CATGQNTEAFF	TGCGCCACTGGGCAGAACACTGAAGCTTTCTTT
NA	TRBV6-5	once	TRBJ1-3	CASSIGGVSGNTIYF	TGTGCCAGCAGCATAGGGGGGGTTTCTGGAAACACCATATATTTT
NA	TRBV20-1	NA	TRBJ2-3	CSASQFRGPDTQYF	TGCAGTGCTAGTCAATTCAGGGGCCCAGATACGCAGTATTTT
NA	TRBV19	NA	TRBJ1-5	CASSIRLGSQPQHF	TGTGCCAGTAGTATTCGCCTCGGGAGTCAGCCCCAGCATTTT
TRBD1	TRBV5-1	NA	TRBJ2-2	CASSLEGGDRELFF	TGCGCCAGCAGCTTGGAAGGGGGCGACAGGGAGCTGTTTTTT
TRBD2	TRBV28	NA	TRBJ2-3	CASSFLAGGTDTQYF	TGTGCCAGCAGTTTTCTGGCGGGAGGAACAGATACGCAGTATTTT
TRBD2	TRBV6-2/TRBV6-3	NA	TRBJ2-7	CASSNPTGGKTSYEQYF	TGTGCCAGCAGTAACCCTACGGGGGGAAAAACCTCCTACGAGCAGTACTTC
NA	TRBV10-2	NA	TRBJ1-5	CASSAVRAVVGYQPQHF	TGCGCCAGCAGTGCCGTCCGTGCGGTGGTCGGGTATCAGCCCCAGCATTTT
NA	TRBV30	NA	TRBJ1-4	CAWRTPAGAIYGTNEKLFF	TGTGCCTGGAGGACCCCAGCGGGGGCAATTTATGGGACTAATGAAAAACTGTTTTTT
TRBD2	TRBV7-2	NA	TRBJ2-5	CASSPPGLAMQETQYF	TGTGCCAGCAGTCCCCCGGGACTAGCGATGCAAGAGACCCAGTACTTC
NA	TRBV5-4	NA	TRBJ1-2	CASSLGQRSNYGYTF	TGTGCCAGCAGCTTAGGACAGCGGTCTAACTATGGCTACACCTTC
TRBD1	TRBV7-8	NA	TRBJ1-4	CASTLHPGTGIPGNEKLFF	TGTGCCAGCACCCTCCACCCCGGGACAGGGATTCCAGGGAATGAAAAACTGTTTTTT
TRBD1	TRBV30	NA	TRBJ1-2	CAWTPDRAAYGYTF	TGTGCCTGGACCCCGGACAGGGCTGCCTATGGCTACACCTTC
TRBD1	TRBV19	NA	TRBJ1-2	CASSTGQGYGYTF	TGTGCCAGTAGTACCGGACAGGGTTATGGCTACACCTTC
NA	TRBV3-1/TRBV3-2	NA	TRBJ2-7	CASSQVQGANEQYF	TGTGCCAGCAGCCAAGTGCAGGGCGCTAACGAGCAGTACTTC
NA	TRBV19	NA	TRBJ1-2	CASSGPGSVGYTF	TGTGCCAGTAGTGGTCCGGGGTCGGTTGGCTACACCTTC
NA	TRBV11-3	NA	TRBJ1-3	CASSLVPGASSGNTIYF	TGTGCCAGCAGCTTAGTTCCGGGAGCGAGCTCTGGAAACACCATATATTTT
TRBD1	TRBV5-1	NA	TRBJ1-2	CASSTELQGAGKGYTF	TGCGCCAGCAGTACAGAACTCCAGGGGGCTGGTAAGGGCTACACCTTC